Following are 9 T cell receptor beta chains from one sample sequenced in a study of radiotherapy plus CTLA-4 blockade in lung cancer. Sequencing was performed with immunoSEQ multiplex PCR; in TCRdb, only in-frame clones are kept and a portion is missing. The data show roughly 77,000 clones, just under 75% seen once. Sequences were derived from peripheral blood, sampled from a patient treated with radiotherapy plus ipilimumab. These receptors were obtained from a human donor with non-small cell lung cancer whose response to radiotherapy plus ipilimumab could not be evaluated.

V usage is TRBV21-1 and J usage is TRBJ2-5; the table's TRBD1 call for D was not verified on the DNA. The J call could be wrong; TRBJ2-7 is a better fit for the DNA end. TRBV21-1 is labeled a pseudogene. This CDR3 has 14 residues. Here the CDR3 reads CASSQTGGTYEQYF. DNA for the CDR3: TGTGCCAGCAGCCAGACAGGGGGGACCTACGAGCAGTACTTC.

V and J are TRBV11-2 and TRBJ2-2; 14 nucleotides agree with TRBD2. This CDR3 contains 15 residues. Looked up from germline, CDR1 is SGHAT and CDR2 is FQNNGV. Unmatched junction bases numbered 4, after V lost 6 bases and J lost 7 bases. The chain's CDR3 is CASSRLAGGVGELFF. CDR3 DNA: TGTGCCAGCAGTCGACTAGCGGGAGGGGTCGGGGAGCTGTTTTTT. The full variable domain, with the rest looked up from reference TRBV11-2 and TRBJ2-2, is EAGVAQSPRYKIIEKRQSVAFWCNPISGHATLYWYQQILGQGPKLLIQFQNNGVVDDSQLPKDRFSAERLKGVDSTLKIQPAKLEDSAVYLCASSRLAGGVGELFFGEGSRLTVL.

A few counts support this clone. DNA for the CDR3: TGTGCCAGCACCCTTGGGAGGGCTTTTGGGGAGACCCAGTACTTC. Its translation: CASTLGRAFGETQYF. The chain joins TRBV2 to TRBJ2-5, with 7 bases aligning to TRBD2. V shed 7 bases and J 5 bases; nucleotides not matched to a gene: 13. The CDR3 length is 15 residues. Germline CDR1 is SNHLY and CDR2 is FYNNEI.

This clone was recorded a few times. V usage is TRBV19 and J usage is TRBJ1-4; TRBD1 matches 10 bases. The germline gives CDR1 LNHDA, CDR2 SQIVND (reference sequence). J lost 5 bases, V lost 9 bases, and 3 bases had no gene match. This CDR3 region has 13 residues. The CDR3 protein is CASEDRGNEKLFF. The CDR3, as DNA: TGTGCCAGCGAGGACAGGGGGAATGAAAAACTGTTTTTT.

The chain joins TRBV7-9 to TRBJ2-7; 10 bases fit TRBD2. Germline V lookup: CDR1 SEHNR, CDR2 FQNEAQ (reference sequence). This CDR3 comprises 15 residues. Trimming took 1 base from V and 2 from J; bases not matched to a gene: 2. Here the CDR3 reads CASSLGLAGAYEQYF. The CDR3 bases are TGTGCCAGCAGCTTAGGCCTAGCGGGAGCCTACGAGCAGTACTTC.

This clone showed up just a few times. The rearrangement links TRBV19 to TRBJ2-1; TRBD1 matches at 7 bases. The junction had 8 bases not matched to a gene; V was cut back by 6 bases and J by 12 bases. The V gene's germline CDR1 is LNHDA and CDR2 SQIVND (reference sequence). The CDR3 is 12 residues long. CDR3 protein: CASRSPQGLQFF. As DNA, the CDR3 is TGTGCCAGTAGATCACCACAGGGGCTGCAGTTCTTC.

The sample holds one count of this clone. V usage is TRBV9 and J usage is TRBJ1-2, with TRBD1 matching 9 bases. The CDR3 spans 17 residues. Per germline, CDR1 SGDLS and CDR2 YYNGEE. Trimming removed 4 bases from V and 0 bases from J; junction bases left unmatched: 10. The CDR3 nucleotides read TGTGCCAGCAGCCCCAGTACACAGGGGGCGGCTAACTATGGCTACACCTTC. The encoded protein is CASSPSTQGAANYGYTF.

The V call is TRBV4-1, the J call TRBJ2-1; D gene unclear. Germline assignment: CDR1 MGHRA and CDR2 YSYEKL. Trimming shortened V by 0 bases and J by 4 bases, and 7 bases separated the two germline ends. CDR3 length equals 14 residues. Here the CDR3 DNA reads TGCGCCAGCAGCCAAGATTTGGCTTACAATGAGCAGTTCTTC. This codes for CASSQDLAYNEQFF.

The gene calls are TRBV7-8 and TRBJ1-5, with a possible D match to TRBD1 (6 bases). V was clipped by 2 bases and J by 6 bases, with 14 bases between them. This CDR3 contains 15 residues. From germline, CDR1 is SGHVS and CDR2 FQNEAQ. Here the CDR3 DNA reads TGTGCCAGCAGCTTACAGGGGTCCAGCCGTCAGCCCCAGCATTTT. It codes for CASSLQGSSRQPQHF.